This entry lists 4 T cell receptor beta chains sequenced from one sample in a study of response to subunit inactivated influenza vaccine. TCRdb passed the RT-PCR reads through MiXCR, listing each CDR3 protein once. The table lists more than 400,000 distinct CDR3 sequences, 7.2% of them singletons. The sample here was PBMCs from blood, taken around 2 years after vaccination. These TCRs come from a man aged 50 to 69 who received an inactivated influenza vaccine.

This clonotype was observed a few times. The gene calls are TRBV20-1 and TRBJ1-4, with 7 bases identical to TRBD1. V shed 4 bases, J shed 7 bases, and the junction held 12 bases outside the gene matches. CDR1 DFQATT and CDR2 SNEGSKA come from the germline V gene (reference sequence). The CDR3 consists of 15 residues. CDR3 protein: CSANLQGLTREKLFF. The CDR3 region has the DNA TGCAGTGCTAATCTACAGGGGCTAACCCGTGAAAAACTGTTTTTT.

This clonotype has at least ten counts. CDR3 in amino acids: CASSRLAGYEQYF. In DNA, the CDR3 is TGTGCCAGCAGTCGACTAGCGGGCTACGAGCAGTACTTC. This chain uses TRBV12-3 or TRBV12-4 with TRBJ2-7, with 10 bases fitting TRBD2. The CDR3 runs 13 residues. V lost 5 bases, J lost 3 bases, and 1 base stayed unmatched.

J is TRBJ2-4 and V is TRBV27, with 9 bases identical to TRBD2. The CDR3 runs 15 residues. Germline CDR1 and CDR2: MNHEY and SMNVEV (reference sequence). V shed 3 bases, J shed 6 bases, and the junction held 6 bases outside the gene matches. The CDR3 DNA reads as TGTGCCAGCAGTTTCGGGGGCGGGGGGGTAAACATTCAGTACTTC. Translation: CASSFGGGGVNIQYF.

The chain couples TRBV29-1 to TRBJ1-1, with D possibly TRBD1 on 5 matching bases. The CDR3 loop spans 13 amino acids. Germline V gene data show CDR1 as SQVTM and CDR2 as ANQGSEA. V gave up 6 bases and J gave up 2 bases, with 13 bases separating them. CDR3 nucleotide sequence: TGCAGCGTCTACCGGGACCGCAACACTGAAGCTTTCTTT. Protein: CSVYRDRNTEAFF.